This T cell receptor (beta chain) was identified during a study of chemoradiotherapy in HPV16-positive cancers. Study observations and caveats: Functional assays defining HPV-specific T cells used only a couple of HPV16-positive patients.

In regard to this clone: Its antigen is still unknown.

Here immunoSEQ multiplex PCR was the method, and the copy in TCRdb shows in-frame clones only, minus some. The sample shows nearly 5,000 clones, roughly 90% of them seen only once. V was trimmed by 1 base and J by 6 bases, leaving 9 bases between them. Germline V gene sequence: CDR1 KGHSH, CDR2 LQKENI. The CDR3 sequence is 13 residues long. The source of this sequence is a human donor with HPV-associated anogenital cancer. The specimen comprised tumor tissue, sampled from a patient who underwent chemoradiotherapy. The V gene is TRBV18, the J gene TRBJ2-5, with D unclear. The CDR3 spells CASSPLAVQTQYF. In DNA, the CDR3 is TGTGCCAGCTCACCACTGGCAGTCCAGACCCAGTACTTC.